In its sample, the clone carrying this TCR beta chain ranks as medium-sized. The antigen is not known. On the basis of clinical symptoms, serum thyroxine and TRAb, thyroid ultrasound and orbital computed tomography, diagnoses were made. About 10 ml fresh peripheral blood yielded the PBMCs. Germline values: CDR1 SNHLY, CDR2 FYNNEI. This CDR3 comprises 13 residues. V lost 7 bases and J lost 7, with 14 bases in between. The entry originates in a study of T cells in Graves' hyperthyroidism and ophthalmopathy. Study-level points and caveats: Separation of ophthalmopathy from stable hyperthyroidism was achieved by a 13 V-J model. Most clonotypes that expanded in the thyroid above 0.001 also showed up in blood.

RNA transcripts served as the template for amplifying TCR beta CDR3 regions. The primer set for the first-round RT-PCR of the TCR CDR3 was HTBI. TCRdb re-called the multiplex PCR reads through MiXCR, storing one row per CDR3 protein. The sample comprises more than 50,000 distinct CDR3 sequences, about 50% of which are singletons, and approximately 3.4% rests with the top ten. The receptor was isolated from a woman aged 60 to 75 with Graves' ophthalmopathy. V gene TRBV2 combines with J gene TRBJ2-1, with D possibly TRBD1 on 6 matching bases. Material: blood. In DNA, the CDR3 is TGTGCCAGCATCCGGACAGTTCTAAATGAGCAGTTCTTC. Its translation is CASIRTVLNEQFF.